These 10 T cell receptor beta chains share one sample of origin, sequenced in a study of Tregs in tolerant kidney transplant recipients. Sequencing was performed with immunoSEQ multiplex PCR; in TCRdb, only in-frame clones are kept and a portion is missing. The repertoire shows roughly 32,000 clones; the top ten hold 7.6%. Source: CD8+ T cells from blood, taken before the transplant. These TCRs come from a human donor who received a combined kidney and bone marrow transplant.

Details on this clone: The read falls 3 residues short of the CDR3 end, and the missing part is taken from the germline J gene. This chain uses TRBV19 with TRBJ2-2; no clear D. The germline V and J ends were trimmed by 1 base and 4 bases, with 7 bases remaining between them. CDR3 length: 14 amino acids. The germline V gene encodes CDR1 LNHDA and CDR2 SQIVND (reference sequence). Here the CDR3 reads CASSIVGFTGELFF. The covered CDR3 bases are TGTGCCAGTAGTATAGTAGGGTTCACCGGGGAG.

Concerning this clone itself: The missing CDR3 end, 3 residues past where the read stops, is filled in from the germline J gene. The rearrangement joins TRBV13 to TRBJ1-5; the D is unclear. This CDR3 is built from 15 residues. Germline CDR1 reads PRHDT; CDR2 reads FYEKMQ (reference sequence). V gave up 5 bases and J gave up 2 bases, with 13 bases separating them. The DNA read from the CDR3 is TGTGCCAGCAGCCCCTCAGGCATAGGCAATCAGCCC. This translates into CASSPSGIGNQP. The complete CDR3 sequence is CASSPSGIGNQPQHF.

In regard to this clone: The CDR3 is cut off 3 residues early in the read; its end comes from the germline J gene. The genes are TRBV2 and TRBJ1-5, with D unresolved. Germline loops: CDR1 SNHLY, CDR2 FYNNEI. The CDR3 contains 16 residues. V was clipped by 0 bases and J by 0 bases, with 9 bases between them. Partial CDR3 DNA: TGTGCCAGCAGTGAAGCAGTACAGCATAGCAATCAGCCC. Protein sequence: CASSEAVQHSNQP. The whole CDR3 sequence is CASSEAVQHSNQPQHF. The whole variable domain, filled in from reference TRBV2 and TRBJ1-5, reads EPEVTQTPSHQVTQMGQEVILRCVPISNHLYFYWYRQILGQKVEFLVSFYNNEISEKSEIFDDQFSVERPDGSNFTLKIRSTKLEDSAMYFCASSEAVQHSNQPQHFGDGTRLSIL.

On this clone: The CDR3 is cut off 3 residues early in the read; its end comes from the germline J gene. The rearrangement uses TRBV19 and TRBJ2-7; 9 bases map to TRBD1. Germline V gives CDR1 LNHDA, CDR2 SQIVND (reference sequence). The V gene end was trimmed by 1 base and the J gene end by 3 bases; junction bases not matched to a gene: 4. CDR3 length: 15 amino acids. CDR3 sequence: CASSIGQGQGYEQYF. The part of the CDR3 DNA that was read is TGTGCCAGTAGTATAGGACAGGGACAGGGCTACGAG.

Remarks on this clone: The CDR3 extends 3 residues past the end of the read, so its final part is completed from the germline J gene. V is TRBV18 and J is TRBJ1-1; 11 nucleotides agree with TRBD1. The CDR3 has 16 amino acids. The germline CDR1 and CDR2 sequences are KGHSH and LQKENI. Trimming cost V 0 bases and J 6 bases; bases outside gene matches: 6. Partial CDR3 DNA: TGTGCCAGCTCACCACCGGACAGGGGGCCGCGGGCTGAA. Protein: CASSPPDRGPRAE. The CDR3 in its entirety is CASSPPDRGPRAEAFF.

About this clone: The observed sequence ends 3 residues before the CDR3 terminus, with the missing tail filled in from the germline J gene. The rearrangement uses TRBV19 and TRBJ2-1; D is possibly TRBD2 (6 bases). CDR3 size: 14 residues. Germline CDR1 and CDR2: LNHDA and SQIVND (reference sequence). V gave up 3 bases and J gave up 0 bases, with 6 bases separating them. Here the CDR3 reads CASSMGGSYNEQFF. The DNA read from the CDR3 is TGTGCCAGTAGTATGGGGGGCTCCTACAATGAG.

In regard to this clone: The CDR3 end lies 3 residues beyond the end of the read and is filled in from the germline J gene. The V and J genes are TRBV5-1 and TRBJ2-3; 7 bases align to TRBD1. From germline, CDR1 is SGHRS and CDR2 YFSETQ. Trimming removed 0 bases from V and 2 bases from J; junction bases left unmatched: 3. The CDR3 is made up of 15 amino acids. The CDR3 sequence: CASSLGDSYTDTQYF. CDR3 bases read: TGCGCCAGCAGCTTGGGGGACAGCTACACAGATACG. Based on the CDR3 plus reference TRBV5-1 and TRBJ2-3, the full variable domain is KAGVTQTPRYLIKTRGQQVTLSCSPISGHRSVSWYQQTPGQGLQFLFEYFSETQRNKGNFPGRFSGRQFSNSRSEMNVSTLELGDSALYLCASSLGDSYTDTQYFGPGTRLTVL.

Comment on this clone: The CDR3 end lies 3 residues beyond the end of the read and is filled in from the germline J gene. The chain recombines TRBV18 with TRBJ2-3; TRBD2 matches at 11 bases. V lost 10 bases, J lost 1 base, and 7 bases stayed unmatched. The CDR3 consists of 15 residues. The germline gives CDR1 KGHSH, CDR2 LQKENI. CDR3 region: CATTIAGGGTDTQYF. The DNA read from the CDR3 is TGTGCCACCACTATAGCGGGAGGGGGCACAGATACG.

As concerns this clone: The sequenced fragment ends 3 residues before the CDR3 boundary, so the rest is inferred from the germline J gene. The V gene is TRBV7-6, the J gene TRBJ1-1; 8 nucleotides align to TRBD1. The CDR3 length is 15 residues. With V trimmed by 1 base and J by 0 bases, 1 base remained unmatched. Germline lookup yields CDR1 SGHVS and CDR2 FNYEAQ. The DNA read from the CDR3 is TGTGCCAGCAGCTTAGGACAGGGGCTGAACACTGAA. Protein sequence: CASSLGQGLNTE. The full CDR3 protein reads CASSLGQGLNTEAFF.

A word on this clone: The read is 3 residues too short to cover the CDR3 end, so that end is filled in from the germline J gene. This chain connects TRBV7-6 to TRBJ2-6; 12 bases are shared with TRBD1. CDR3 length: 15 residues. Unmatched junction bases numbered 6, after V lost 5 bases and J lost 10 bases. CDR1 SGHVS and CDR2 FNYEAQ come from the germline V gene. CDR3 amino acids: CASSPGQGAPNVLTF. The CDR3 DNA, read in part, is TGTGCCAGCAGCCCGGGACAGGGGGCGCCGAACGTC.